This T cell receptor (beta chain) emerged from a study of T cell repertoires in cytomegalovirus infection. Study context: From public TCR beta signatures came an indication of both CMV infection and matching HLA type. Study conclusions and caveats: Totalled public TCR beta family frequency picked out people who carried CMV plus the relevant HLA. The response measured ex vivo was dominated by TCR beta clonotypes (HLA-C-restricted and CMV-specific).

This clonotype was picked up a small number of times. The target antigen is unknown. Trimming took off 0 bases at V and 4 bases at J, with 13 bases between the two ends. Germline V gene sequence: CDR1 SGHRS, CDR2 YFSETQ. The CDR3 sequence is 15 residues long. TCRdb processed the reads anew with MiXCR; each CDR3 protein has one entry. The repertoire holds approximately 500,000 distinct CDR3 sequences, with more than 15% as singletons. The source material was CD8+ T cells from PBMCs. V is TRBV5-1 and J is TRBJ1-2; tentatively, D is TRBD1 (5 bases). This receptor was identified in a human donor in good health (CMV status not recorded). Some clones in this sample may be carry-over from other donors' samples. CDR3 coding DNA: TGCGCCAGCAGCTTGGCCGAGAGGGGCGTCTATGGCTACACCTTC. The encoded protein is CASSLAERGVYGYTF. Using reference TRBV5-1 and TRBJ1-2 for the parts outside the CDR3, the full variable domain is KAGVTQTPRYLIKTRGQQVTLSCSPISGHRSVSWYQQTPGQGLQFLFEYFSETQRNKGNFPGRFSGRQFSNSRSEMNVSTLELGDSALYLCASSLAERGVYGYTFGSGTRLTVV.